This T cell receptor beta chain was captured in a study of T cells after yellow fever vaccination. Points from the study as a whole: When the response was secondary, it was weaker but reached its peak faster, day 5 versus 15.

This clonotype occurred many times. Antigen: not known. Template-switching 5'RACE yielded the TCR cDNA; a universal primer site and UMIs were added in the process. In TCRdb, the 5' RACE reads were re-called with MiXCR into one record per CDR3 protein. The sample consists of a few hundred thousand distinct CDR3 sequences, 8.5% to 9% of them appearing once. Source: PBMCs, taken on the day of the first yellow fever vaccination. This TCR was recovered from a young man who received the YFV17D yellow fever vaccine.

As DNA, the CDR3 is TGTGCCAGCAGCTTGGGGACAGACCTTTACGAGCAGTACTTC. Amino acid sequence: CASSLGTDLYEQYF. The chain carries TRBV5-5 and TRBJ2-7, with a tentative D call TRBD1 (6 bases). Germline V gene lookup returns CDR1 SGHKS and CDR2 YYEKEE (reference sequence). V shed 0 bases and J shed 4 bases, with 11 bases lying between them. This CDR3 has 14 residues. The entire variable domain, with the rest obtained from reference TRBV5-5 and TRBJ2-7, is as follows: DAGVTQSPTHLIKTRGQQVTLRCSPISGHKSVSWYQQVLGQGPQFIFQYYEKEERGRGNFPDRFSARQFPNYSSELNVNALLLGDSALYLCASSLGTDLYEQYFGPGTRLTVT.